This T cell receptor (beta chain) was profiled in a study of T cells in Graves' hyperthyroidism and ophthalmopathy. The sample holds many counts of this clonotype. Ophthalmopathy patients had moderate-to-severe active disease, CAS ≥3, NOSPECS ≥4, and disease duration under 3 months. There are 15 residues in the CDR3. With V trimmed by 3 bases and J by 5 bases, 4 bases remained unmatched. Germline values: CDR1 MDHEN, CDR2 SYDVKM. The investigators amplified TCR beta CDR3 regions from RNA transcripts. HTBI primers were the set used in a first-round RT-PCR of the TCR CDR3. TCRdb recomputed calls from the multiplex PCR reads with MiXCR, one row per CDR3 protein. The sample holds about 300,000 distinct CDR3 sequences, roughly 19% seen once.

The origin of this receptor is a man aged 45-65 years with Graves' ophthalmopathy. Specimen: blood. This chain links TRBV28 with TRBJ2-1; 10 nucleotides align to TRBD1. The chain's CDR3 is CASSLAGTGDNEQFF. The CDR3 nucleotides are TGTGCCAGCAGTTTGGCCGGGACAGGGGACAATGAGCAGTTCTTC.